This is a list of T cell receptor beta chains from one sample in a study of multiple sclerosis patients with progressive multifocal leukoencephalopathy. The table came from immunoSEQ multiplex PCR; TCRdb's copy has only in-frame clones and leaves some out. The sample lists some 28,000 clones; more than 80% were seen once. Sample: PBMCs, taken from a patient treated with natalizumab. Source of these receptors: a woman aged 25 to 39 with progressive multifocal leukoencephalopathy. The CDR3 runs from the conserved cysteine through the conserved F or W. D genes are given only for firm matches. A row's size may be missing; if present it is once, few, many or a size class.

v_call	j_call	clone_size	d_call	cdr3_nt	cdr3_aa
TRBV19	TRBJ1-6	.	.	TGTGCCAGTAGTATCGTGGGGAGCGGCTATAATTCACCCCTCCACTTT	CASSIVGSGYNSPLHF
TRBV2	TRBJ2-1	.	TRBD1	TGTGCCAGTGCGCAGGGGGCTGAGAATGAGCAGTTCTTC	CASAQGAENEQFF
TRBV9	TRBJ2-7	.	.	TGTGCCAGCAGCCCGATGGGGGGGGCCCCCTACGAGCAGTACTTC	CASSPMGGAPYEQYF
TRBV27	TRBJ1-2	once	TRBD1	TGTGCCAGCAGTGACGGGACAGGGGGCGGTATACGCTATGGCTACACCTTC	CASSDGTGGGIRYGYTF
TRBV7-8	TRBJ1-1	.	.	TGTGCCAGCAGCTTATCACGGAATACTGAAGCTTTCTTT	CASSLSRNTEAFF
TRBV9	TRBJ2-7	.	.	TGTGCCAGCAGCGTAGATGGGGATCCCTACGAGCAGTACTTC	CASSVDGDPYEQYF
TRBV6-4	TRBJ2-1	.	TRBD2	TGTGCCAGCAGTCTAGCGGGAGGCTTAGATGAGCAGTTCTTC	CASSLAGGLDEQFF
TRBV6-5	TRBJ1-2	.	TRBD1	TGTGCCAGCAGAAGGACAGGGGAGGGCTACACCTTC	CASRRTGEGYTF
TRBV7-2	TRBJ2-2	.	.	TGTGCCAGCAGCTTATGGCAGGGAGACACCGGGGAGCTGTTTTTT	CASSLWQGDTGELFF
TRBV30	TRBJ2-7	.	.	TGTGCCTGGTCCCTGGGGACCTCCTACGAGCAGTACTTC	CAWSLGTSYEQYF
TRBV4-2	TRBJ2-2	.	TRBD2	TGTGCCAGCAGCCAGAGCGGGGGGGCGGGTTTCCTCACCGGGGAGCTGTTTTTT	CASSQSGGAGFLTGELFF
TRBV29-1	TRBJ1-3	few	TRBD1	TGCAGCGCCACAGGGGAATATGGAAACACCATATATTTT	CSATGEYGNTIYF
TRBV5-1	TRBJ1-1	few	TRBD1	TGCGCCAGCAGCCAGGGGGTCAGATTTAACACTGAAGCTTTCTTT	CASSQGVRFNTEAFF
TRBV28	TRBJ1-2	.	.	TGTGCCAGCAGTTTGAGGGCAGATCAGCATGGCTACACCTTC	CASSLRADQHGYTF
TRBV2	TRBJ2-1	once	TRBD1	TGTGCCACCTACCCCGGGACAGGGAAGTACAATGAGCAGTTCTTC	CATYPGTGKYNEQFF
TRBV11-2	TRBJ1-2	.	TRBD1	TGTGCCAGCAGCTTAGCCCTGGACAGGGGGCGCCGGGGCTACACCTTC	CASSLALDRGRRGYTF
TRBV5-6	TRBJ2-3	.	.	TGTGCCAGCGCCCGCACAGATACGCAGTATTTT	CASARTDTQYF
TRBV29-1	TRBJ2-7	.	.	TGCAGCGGGGGGGACAGACCCTACGAGCAGTACTTC	CSGGDRPYEQYF
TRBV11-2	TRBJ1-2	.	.	TGTGCCAGCAGCTCCTTCCCTAGGATACCTTATGGCTACACCTTC	CASSSFPRIPYGYTF
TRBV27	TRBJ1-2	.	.	TGTGCCAGCAGTTTGGCAGGCGCTAACTATGGCTACACCTTC	CASSLAGANYGYTF
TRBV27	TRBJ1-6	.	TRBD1	TGTGCCAGCAGTTGGGGAAGGGGGCAGTTGCATTCACCCCTCCACTTT	CASSWGRGQLHSPLHF